The 6 T cell receptor beta chains below all came from one sample that was sequenced in a study of T cells in Graves' hyperthyroidism and ophthalmopathy (dated by TCRdb to about 2019). Receptors were amplified or captured by multiplex PCR. Sequencer: Illumina HiSeq 2000. The TCR beta CDR3 regions were amplified from the RNA transcripts. A first-round RT-PCR of the TCR CDR3 used the HTBI primer set with the Qiagen OneStep RT-PCR kit. The public reads were reanalyzed by TCRdb: fastp trimming at Q25, MiXCR alignment, in-frame beta chains only. Rows matching on CDR3 protein sequence are summarized as one entry with the most common DNA and genes. This sample holds 300,000 to 450,000 distinct CDR3 sequences; roughly 14% were observed only once. Of the sample, roughly 20% is held by the ten largest clones. The sample taken for sequencing was blood. The receptors originated from a man in his thirties or forties with Graves' hyperthyroidism that later progressed to Graves' ophthalmopathy.

This clonotype has ten or more counts. The J gene is TRBJ1-1, the V gene TRBV6-5; D ambiguous. CDR3 size: 14 residues. V was trimmed by 2 bases and J by 1 base, leaving 8 bases between them. Germline V gives CDR1 MNHEY, CDR2 SVGAGI. The CDR3 nucleotides read TGTGCCAGCAGTTACGGAGCACGGAACACTGAAGCTTTCTTT. It codes for CASSYGARNTEAFF.

This clonotype was seen only a few times. The V call is TRBV4-1, the J call TRBJ2-2; D gene uncertain. The CDR3 runs to 17 residues. Germline V gives CDR1 MGHRA, CDR2 YSYEKL. The V end was cut by 1 base, the J end by 3 bases, with 15 bases between. The DNA for the CDR3 is TGCGCCAGCAGCCAAGCCTATACACCTCTTCACACCGGGGAGCTGTTTTTT. Translation gives CASSQAYTPLHTGELFF.

This clonotype appeared a few times. The rearrangement uses TRBV15 and TRBJ2-1; 8 positions match TRBD2. The ends lost 3 bases at V and 9 bases at J; junction bases unmatched: 4. The length of the CDR3 is 13 residues. Looked up from germline, CDR1 is LNHNV and CDR2 is YYDKDF (reference sequence). The CDR3 coding sequence is TGTGCCACCAGCAGCGGGGGGGGTATTGAGCAGTTCTTC. Translating gives CATSSGGGIEQFF.

There are many counts of this clonotype. This chain connects TRBV11-3 to TRBJ2-5; D remains unclear. V shed 5 bases and J shed 4 bases, with 14 bases lying between them. CDR1 is SGHNT and CDR2 is YENEEA in the germline V gene. The CDR3 has 14 residues. CDR3 amino acids: CASSPDPGGETQYF. The CDR3 DNA reads as TGTGCCAGCAGCCCCGACCCTGGTGGAGAGACCCAGTACTTC.

J is TRBJ2-2 and V is TRBV5-4, with D perhaps TRBD1 or TRBD2 (6 bases each). V dropped 5 bases and J dropped 2 bases, with 16 bases sitting between them. Germline-derived CDR1 and CDR2 are SGHNT and YYREEE (reference sequence). CDR3 length: 16 amino acids. CDR3 bases: TGTGCCAGCAGAACATCCGGGGGCTACAACACCGGGGAGCTGTTTTTT. Translated: CASRTSGGYNTGELFF.

This clonotype turned up a few times. V usage is TRBV11-3 and J usage is TRBJ2-1; 11 bases map to TRBD2. The CDR3 contains 16 residues. The V gene end was trimmed by 5 bases and the J gene end by 4 bases; junction bases not matched to a gene: 7. Per germline, CDR1 SGHNT and CDR2 YENEEA. DNA of the CDR3: TGTGCCAGCAGCCCGACTAGCGGGACGTATTACAATGAGCAGTTCTTC. This translates into CASSPTSGTYYNEQFF.